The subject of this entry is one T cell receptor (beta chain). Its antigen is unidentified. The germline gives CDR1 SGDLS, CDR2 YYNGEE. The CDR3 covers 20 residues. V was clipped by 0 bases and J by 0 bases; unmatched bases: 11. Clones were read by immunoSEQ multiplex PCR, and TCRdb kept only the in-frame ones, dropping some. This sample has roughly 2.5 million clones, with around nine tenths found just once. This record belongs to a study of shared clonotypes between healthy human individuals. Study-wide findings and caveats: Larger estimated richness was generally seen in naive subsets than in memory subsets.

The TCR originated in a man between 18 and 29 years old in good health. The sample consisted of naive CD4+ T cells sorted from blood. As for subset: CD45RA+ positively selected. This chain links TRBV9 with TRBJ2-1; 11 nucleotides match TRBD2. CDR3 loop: CASSVDGLAGGPSSYNEQFF. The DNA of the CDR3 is TGTGCCAGCAGCGTAGATGGTCTAGCGGGGGGCCCCAGCTCCTACAATGAGCAGTTCTTC.